The 28 T cell receptor beta chains below were found in one sample sequenced in a study of vaccination and CD4 T cells after COVID-19 (dated by TCRdb to about 2022). Their antigens remain unidentified. The label giving this sample's treatment or condition can be read as: approximately 11-day PBMC culture with coronavirus spike peptide pools or control peptides (ViraFEST assay). The library relied on PCR. Reads for this sample came from an Illumina iSeq 100. DNA from cultured CD4+ T cells was subjected to TCR sequencing with the Oncomine TCR Beta short-read assay at the Johns Hopkins FTIC core. Through fastp at Q25 and MiXCR, TCRdb rebuilt clones from the public reads, retaining in-frame beta chains. Duplicate CDR3 protein sequences are folded into a single record with the most common DNA and genes. Across this sample there are around 19,000 distinct CDR3 sequences, with 78% seen only once. Less than 20% of the sample comes from the top ten.

The material sequenced was CD4+ T cells from blood, cultured in vitro, taken after SARS-CoV-2 vaccination. These receptors were collected from a human donor who received a COVID-19 vaccine.

The rearrangement uses TRBV6-1 and TRBJ1-2; D unclear. Germline V lookup: CDR1 MNHNS, CDR2 SASEGT. The CDR3 spans 14 residues. Between the trimmed V and J ends, which lost 10 bases and 4 bases, there was a span of 19 bases. CDR3 protein: CATHHGSHAYGYTF. CDR3 bases: TGTGCCACCCACCATGGCTCTCACGCCTATGGCTACACCTTC.

The chain joins TRBV29-1 to TRBJ2-3; 13 bases line up with TRBD2. Germline CDR1 SQVTM, CDR2 ANQGSEA. The V gene end was trimmed by 3 bases and the J gene end by 7 bases; junction bases not matched to a gene: 7. This CDR3 is built from 15 residues. In nucleotides, the CDR3 is TGCAGCGTTGACAAACTAGCGGGGGGGCTTTATACGCAGTATTTT. Translating it yields CSVDKLAGGLYTQYF.

The J gene is TRBJ1-4, the V gene TRBV20-1, with D possibly matching TRBD1 (5 bases). CDR3 length: 13 residues. CDR1 and CDR2 (germline): DFQATT, SNEGSKA (reference sequence). V was clipped by 5 bases and J by 8 bases, with 15 bases between them. The CDR3 here is CSAPSRVGEKLFF. CDR3 nucleotides: TGCAGTGCTCCCAGCAGGGTTGGAGAAAAACTGTTTTTT.

This clonotype was seen only a few times. The CDR3 DNA sequence: TGTGCCAGTAGAAAGGACAGGGGGGACACCGGGGAGCTGTTTTTT. This translates into CASRKDRGDTGELFF. The V gene is TRBV19, the J gene TRBJ2-2; 10 bases map to TRBD1. CDR3 length: 15 amino acids. The ends lost 6 bases at V and 3 bases at J; junction bases unmatched: 4. Germline V gene lookup returns CDR1 LNHDA and CDR2 SQIVND (reference sequence).

This chain uses TRBV7-9 with TRBJ1-1, with D unclear. The CDR3 has 13 residues. With 6 bases removed from V and 1 base from J, the gap between germline ends came to 9 bases. The germline gives CDR1 SEHNR, CDR2 FQNEAQ (reference sequence). The CDR3 nucleotides read TGTGCCAGCAGGGGCATTACGAACACTGAAGCTTTCTTT. Translating gives CASRGITNTEAFF.

V usage is TRBV7-9 and J usage is TRBJ1-2, with a tentative D call TRBD1 (6 bases). This CDR3 region has 15 residues. Germline lookup yields CDR1 SEHNR and CDR2 FQNEAQ (reference sequence). The V end lost 5 bases, the J end lost 8 bases, and 21 bases lay between the germline ends. The CDR3 sequence: CASSVWDIETVGYTF. The CDR3 DNA reads as TGTGCCAGCAGCGTTTGGGACATTGAAACGGTGGGCTACACCTTC. The full variable domain, completed using reference TRBV7-9 and TRBJ1-2, is DTGVSQNPRHKITKRGQNVTFRCDPISEHNRLYWYRQTLGQGPEFLTYFQNEAQLEKSRLLSDRFSAERPKGSFSTLEIQRTEQGDSAMYLCASSVWDIETVGYTFGSGTRLTVV.

The chain is built from TRBV7-9 and TRBJ1-3; D remains unclear. Looked up from germline, CDR1 is SEHNR and CDR2 is FQNEAQ (reference sequence). Trimming pared 7 bases from V and 4 bases from J, leaving 14 bases between. The CDR3 runs 14 residues. CDR3 region: CASTRGEIGNTIYF. The DNA of the CDR3 is TGTGCCAGCACCCGGGGAGAAATCGGAAACACCATATATTTT.

The V call is TRBV2, the J call TRBJ1-6; D possibly corresponds to TRBD1 (5 bases). The CDR3 spans 14 residues. Germline CDR1 reads SNHLY; CDR2 reads FYNNEI. Trimming pared 3 bases from V and 6 bases from J, leaving 9 bases between. CDR3 amino acids: CASSEGVVNSPLHF. The CDR3 DNA sequence: TGTGCCAGCAGTGAGGGGGTAGTTAATTCACCCCTCCACTTT. The full variable domain, completed using reference TRBV2 and TRBJ1-6, is EPEVTQTPSHQVTQMGQEVILRCVPISNHLYFYWYRQILGQKVEFLVSFYNNEISEKSEIFDDQFSVERPDGSNFTLKIRSTKLEDSAMYFCASSEGVVNSPLHFGNGTRLTVT.

This chain joins TRBV27 and TRBJ1-2, with a possible D match to TRBD1 (6 bases). This CDR3 contains 14 residues. The germline V gene has CDR1 MNHEY and CDR2 SMNVEV (reference sequence). V was clipped by 3 bases and J by 5 bases, with 13 bases between them. The CDR3 here is CASSFRQDGYGYTF. CDR3 DNA: TGTGCCAGCAGTTTCCGACAGGACGGGTATGGCTACACCTTC.

This clonotype was found a few times. V usage is TRBV25-1 and J usage is TRBJ2-5; 9 bases align to TRBD2. The CDR3 contains 14 residues. Germline values: CDR1 MGHDK, CDR2 SYGVNS. The V gene end was trimmed by 6 bases and the J gene end by 4 bases; junction bases not matched to a gene: 6. CDR3 sequence reads: CASSQAGGRETQYF. The CDR3 DNA is TGTGCCAGCAGCCAAGCGGGGGGACGAGAGACCCAGTACTTC. Complete variable domain (other parts from reference TRBV25-1 and TRBJ2-5): EADIYQTPRYLVIGTGKKITLECSQTMGHDKMYWYQQDPGMELHLIHYSYGVNSTEKGDLSSESTVSRIRTEHFPLTLESARPSHTSQYLCASSQAGGRETQYFGPGTRLLVL.

V usage is TRBV6-5 and J usage is TRBJ2-7; D is perhaps TRBD2 (5 bases). The CDR3 covers 14 residues. The V gene lost 4 bases and the J gene lost 3 bases, with 13 bases spanning the gap. CDR1 and CDR2 from the germline V gene are MNHEY and SVGAGI. In DNA, the CDR3 is TGTGCCAGCAGTTTATCGTCGGGAATCTACGAGCAGTACTTC. As protein: CASSLSSGIYEQYF.

This chain joins TRBV20-1 and TRBJ1-4; TRBD1 agrees at 8 bases. Germline V gene data show CDR1 as DFQATT and CDR2 as SNEGSKA (reference sequence). The CDR3 extends over 14 amino acids. With V trimmed by 6 bases and J by 8 bases, 11 bases remained unmatched. The CDR3 DNA is TGCAGTGCACCGAACAGGGGGGACAGCGAAAAACTGTTTTTT. Translating it yields CSAPNRGDSEKLFF.

J is TRBJ2-5 and V is TRBV12-3 or TRBV12-4, with 7 bases fitting TRBD1. With 5 bases clipped from V and 4 bases from J, the junction kept 7 bases outside the gene matches. CDR3 length equals 14 residues. The CDR3 spells CASSPRGGGETQYF. The CDR3 DNA is TGTGCCAGCAGTCCCCGAGGGGGCGGAGAGACCCAGTACTTC.

The V and J genes are TRBV4-2 and TRBJ1-5; unclear D gene. The V end was cut by 4 bases, the J end by 4 bases, with 14 bases between. Germline CDR1 and CDR2: LGHNA and YNFKEQ. This CDR3 has 15 amino acids. The DNA of the CDR3 is TGTGCCAGCAGCCCTACTGGACGGAGGAATCAGCCCCAGCATTTT. It specifies CASSPTGRRNQPQHF.

The rearrangement links TRBV6-1 to TRBJ2-7; D perhaps matches TRBD1 (5 bases). In germline, CDR1 is MNHNS, CDR2 SASEGT. The CDR3 contains 14 residues. The V and J ends lost 7 bases and 0 bases respectively, with 13 bases between them. CDR3 residues: CASNSYRISYEQYF. The CDR3 DNA reads TGTGCCAGCAATTCATACAGGATCTCCTACGAGCAGTACTTC.

This clonotype was recorded only once. This chain uses TRBV7-9 with TRBJ1-3; a weak D match, TRBD1 (6 bases). Germline V CDR1 and CDR2: SEHNR, FQNEAQ (reference sequence). This CDR3 region has 16 residues. Trimming cost V 5 bases and J 0 bases, with 14 bases left between them. CDR3 in amino acids: CASSPGGADSGNTIYF. In nucleotides, the CDR3 is TGTGCCAGCAGCCCGGGGGGGGCCGACTCTGGAAACACCATATATTTT.

The rearrangement links TRBV2 to TRBJ2-7; 7 bases map to TRBD1. The CDR3 has 16 residues. The J segment lost 1 base and the V segment lost 4 bases, leaving 10 bases of the junction unmatched. The germline V gene encodes CDR1 SNHLY and CDR2 FYNNEI. Here the CDR3 reads CASSGRGLDPSYEQYF. The CDR3 nucleotides read TGTGCCAGCAGTGGTAGGGGGCTCGACCCGTCCTACGAGCAGTACTTC.

The chain employs TRBV7-3 and TRBJ2-7; 9 nucleotides agree with TRBD2. The CDR3 extends over 15 amino acids. Trimming removed 6 bases from V and 6 bases from J; junction bases left unmatched: 12. Looked up from germline, CDR1 is SGHTA and CDR2 is FQGTGA. CDR3 coding DNA: TGTGCCAGCAGTTTTCGTGCGGGGGGGCCTTCCGAGCAGTACTTC. Amino acid sequence: CASSFRAGGPSEQYF.

The chain recombines TRBV20-1 with TRBJ1-2; 10 bases agree with TRBD1. V lost 1 base to trimming and J lost 8 bases; unmatched junction nucleotides: 10. The germline V gene encodes CDR1 DFQATT and CDR2 SNEGSKA (reference sequence). The CDR3 length is 15 residues. CDR3 protein: CSARGRTGGVGGYTF. The CDR3 bases are TGCAGTGCTAGAGGCCGGACAGGGGGGGTGGGCGGCTACACCTTC.

The rearrangement links TRBV7-2 to TRBJ2-3; TRBD1 might be the D (5 bases). Trimming left V 1 base short and J 4 bases short, with 9 bases between. The CDR3 is 14 amino acids. CDR1 is SGHTA, CDR2 FQGNSA, per germline. The CDR3 coding sequence is TGTGCCAGCAGCTTAGAGATAGGGGCAGATACGCAGTATTTT. It yields the protein CASSLEIGADTQYF.

The rearrangement joins TRBV20-1 to TRBJ2-5; D unclear. There are 12 residues in the CDR3. Trimming stripped 0 bases from V and 5 bases from J, with 7 bases between. Germline V gene sequence: CDR1 DFQATT, CDR2 SNEGSKA (reference sequence). Here the CDR3 DNA reads TGCAGTGCTAGAGATAGAATCGAGACCCAGTACTTC. Its protein product is CSARDRIETQYF.

J is TRBJ2-5 and V is TRBV5-8; 7 nucleotides match TRBD1. The trim removed 3 bases at V and 1 base at J, leaving 9 bases unmatched. Germline-derived CDR1 and CDR2 are SGHTS and YDEGEE. The CDR3 covers 16 residues. This CDR3 is CASSSGLTGLQETQYF. The CDR3 bases are TGTGCCAGCAGCTCAGGGCTGACAGGGCTCCAAGAGACCCAGTACTTC.

This chain joins TRBV19 and TRBJ2-3; D is perhaps TRBD1 or TRBD2 (5 bases each). Germline V gene data show CDR1 as LNHDA and CDR2 as SQIVND (reference sequence). V lost 2 bases and J lost 2, with 20 bases in between. This CDR3 is built from 18 residues. The CDR3 DNA reads TGTGCCAGTAGTATAAGAGGCGGCAGGGACCCTCACACAGATACGCAGTATTTT. Protein: CASSIRGGRDPHTDTQYF.

The chain carries TRBV2 and TRBJ1-2, with a tentative D call TRBD1 (5 bases). Trimming cost V 0 bases and J 8 bases, with 7 bases left between them. From germline, CDR1 is SNHLY and CDR2 FYNNEI. The CDR3 has 12 residues. Here the CDR3 reads CASSEAPGGYTF. The CDR3 DNA follows: TGTGCCAGCAGTGAAGCACCAGGGGGCTACACCTTC.

The chain uses TRBV6-2 or TRBV6-3 and TRBJ1-1; no firm D call. Germline CDR1 and CDR2: MNHEY and SVGEGT. The CDR3 covers 12 residues. V lost 10 bases to trimming and J lost 5 bases, with 14 bases between them. This chain's CDR3 is CATQHERTEAFF. CDR3 bases: TGTGCCACACAGCACGAAAGGACTGAAGCTTTCTTT.

The chain is built from TRBV2 and TRBJ1-3, with 7 bases matching TRBD1. V gave up 6 bases and J gave up 5 bases; unmatched junction bases: 7. The CDR3 is 14 amino acids. Germline V lookup: CDR1 SNHLY, CDR2 FYNNEI. The CDR3 region has the DNA TGTGCCAGCAGCATGACGACAGGGCGAAACACCATATATTTT. It is translated as CASSMTTGRNTIYF.

This chain uses TRBV19 with TRBJ1-5, with no clear D. Germline V lookup: CDR1 LNHDA, CDR2 SQIVND (reference sequence). V was shortened by 5 bases and J by 1 base, with 12 bases between the two germline ends. This CDR3 has 15 residues. This CDR3 reads CASSDQGLSNQPQHF. In DNA, the CDR3 is TGTGCCAGTAGTGATCAAGGGCTGAGCAATCAGCCCCAGCATTTT.

The rearrangement uses TRBV30 and TRBJ1-5; a weak D match, TRBD1 (6 bases). The CDR3 loop spans 13 amino acids. CDR1 and CDR2 from the germline V gene are GTSNPN and SVGIG (reference sequence). The ends were cut back, 2 bases at V and 7 bases at J, with 12 bases in the middle. The CDR3 reads CAWSFRGRQPQHF. The DNA of the CDR3 is TGTGCCTGGAGTTTCCGGGGGCGGCAGCCCCAGCATTTT.